One sample yielded the 20 T cell receptor beta chains listed below, sequenced in a study of T cells in Graves' hyperthyroidism and ophthalmopathy. Researchers took RNA transcripts and amplified the TCR beta CDR3 regions from them. Using the HTBI primer set, a first-round RT-PCR was run on the TCR CDR3. TCRdb processed the multiplex PCR reads anew with MiXCR; each CDR3 protein has one entry. The sample includes some 510,000 distinct CDR3 sequences, about 43% of them seen just once. Sequencing was performed on peripheral blood or thyroid tissue (not recorded which). The source of these receptors is a young woman with Graves' hyperthyroidism.

Note on this clonotype: With a much larger clone just one base away, this may be a read error. This sequence joins TRBV2 and TRBJ1-1; no reliable D call. The V end was cut by 7 bases, the J end by 5 bases, with 8 bases between. The V gene's germline CDR1 is SNHLY and CDR2 FYNNEI. The CDR3 has 11 amino acids. CDR3: CASMSFTEAFF. CDR3 nucleotides: TGTGCCAGCATGTCCTTTACTGAAGCTTTCTTT.

Ten or more counts support this clonotype. The chain links TRBV6-5 to TRBJ1-2, with D perhaps matching TRBD1 (5 bases). Germline CDR1 MNHEY, CDR2 SVGAGI. V shed 2 bases and J shed 3 bases, with 7 bases lying between them. There are 13 residues in the CDR3. The CDR3 here is CASSYLGDYGYTF. CDR3 coding DNA: TGTGCCAGCAGTTACCTAGGGGACTATGGCTACACCTTC.

This clonotype was counted at least ten times. The chain combines TRBV10-3 with TRBJ2-5, with TRBD1 matching over 9 bases. With 6 bases clipped from V and 4 bases from J, the junction kept 3 bases outside the gene matches. Germline V gene sequence: CDR1 ENHRY, CDR2 SYGVKD. The length of the CDR3 is 13 residues. Here the CDR3 DNA reads TGTGCCATCAGCCGACAGGGGGGAGAGACCCAGTACTTC. This codes for CAISRQGGETQYF.

CDR3 coding DNA: TGTGCCAGCAGCTTTTCCGGACTAGCGGGAGGCTACGAGCAGTACTTC. This encodes CASSFSGLAGGYEQYF. The chain carries TRBV7-3 and TRBJ2-7, with 14 bases aligning to TRBD2. Germline trimming cut 3 bases from V and 3 bases from J; bases unmatched to any gene: 4. Germline V gene data show CDR1 as SGHTA and CDR2 as FQGTGA. This CDR3 is 16 amino acids long.

This clonotype was observed a handful of times. The chain carries TRBV7-9 and TRBJ1-4; 7 bases are shared with TRBD1. Trimming at V came to 5 bases and at J to 5 bases, leaving 8 bases not matched to a gene. The germline V gene has CDR1 SEHNR and CDR2 FQNEAQ (reference sequence). The CDR3 spans 15 residues. CDR3 bases: TGTGCCAGCAGCCCTGACAGGGTGGGCAATGAAAAACTGTTTTTT. Amino acids: CASSPDRVGNEKLFF.

V and J are TRBV7-7 and TRBJ2-2, with D uncertain. This CDR3 has 13 amino acids. Looked up from germline, CDR1 is SSHAT and CDR2 is FNYEAQ (reference sequence). Trimming shortened V by 1 base and J by 6 bases, and 6 bases separated the two germline ends. CDR3 loop: CASSLDRSGELFF. CDR3 bases: TGTGCCAGCAGCTTAGATAGGTCCGGGGAGCTGTTTTTT. The full variable domain, completed using reference TRBV7-7 and TRBJ2-2, is GAGVSQSPRYKVTKRGQDVTLRCDPISSHATLYWYQQALGQGPEFLTYFNYEAQPDKSGLPSDRFSAERPEGSISTLTIQRTEQRDSAMYRCASSLDRSGELFFGEGSRLTVL.

This clonotype came up once. V is TRBV15 and J is TRBJ1-4, with D possibly being TRBD1 (5 bases). The CDR3 has 14 residues. The V and J ends lost 1 base and 8 bases respectively, with 11 bases between them. Looked up from germline, CDR1 is LNHNV and CDR2 is YYDKDF (reference sequence). The CDR3 is CATSRGRDLEKLFF. The CDR3 DNA follows: TGTGCCACCAGCAGAGGACGGGACCTGGAAAAACTGTTTTTT.

This clonotype was counted a single time. This chain connects TRBV24-1 to TRBJ1-2; 9 bases align to TRBD1. Germline CDR1 is KGHDR and CDR2 is SFDVKD. The CDR3 runs to 15 residues. Trimming cost V 4 bases and J 5 bases; bases outside gene matches: 7. The chain's CDR3 is CATSETGGFGYGYTF. CDR3 coding DNA: TGTGCCACCAGTGAAACAGGGGGCTTCGGTTATGGCTACACCTTC.

There are a few counts of this clonotype. This chain joins TRBV25-1 and TRBJ1-5; D may be TRBD1 (5 bases). Germline CDR1 reads MGHDK; CDR2 reads SYGVNS. The CDR3 loop spans 13 amino acids. The V gene lost 2 bases and the J gene lost 10 bases, with 12 bases spanning the gap. CDR3 loop: CASSEVGRSPQHF. The CDR3 bases are TGTGCCAGCAGTGAAGTGGGACGATCCCCCCAGCATTTT.

Concerning this clonotype itself: One end of the junction varies from germline; a read error may be responsible. V gene TRBV24-1 combines with J gene TRBJ2-3; D not certain. This CDR3 has 13 amino acids. Looked up from germline, CDR1 is KGHDR and CDR2 is SFDVKD. The DNA of the CDR3 is TGTGCCTCCAGAGATCAAGACACAGATACGCAGTATTTT. Its protein product is CASRDQDTDTQYF.

This clonotype was seen many times. The J gene is TRBJ2-7, the V gene TRBV7-3, with D hard to call. The CDR3 consists of 14 residues. Germline CDR1 reads SGHTA; CDR2 reads FQGTGA. V gave up 1 base and J gave up 4 bases, with 11 bases separating them. The CDR3 here is CASSLMPVGYEQYF. The DNA for the CDR3 is TGTGCCAGCAGCTTAATGCCAGTCGGGTACGAGCAGTACTTC.

This sequence joins TRBV24-1 and TRBJ2-2; D is unclear. V was pared by 3 bases and J by 5 bases, with 12 bases between. Germline V gene data show CDR1 as KGHDR and CDR2 as SFDVKD. The CDR3 loop spans 15 amino acids. The CDR3: CATSDPGPSTGELFF. The CDR3 DNA follows: TGTGCCACCAGTGATCCCGGGCCGTCGACCGGGGAGCTGTTTTTT.

The chain has TRBV24-1 and TRBJ2-5, with 7 nucleotides matching TRBD2. Trimming removed 3 bases from V and 2 bases from J; junction bases left unmatched: 8. The CDR3 runs 16 residues. CDR1 and CDR2 (germline): KGHDR, SFDVKD. The DNA of the CDR3 is TGTGCCACCAGTGATATAAAAGGGACTAATCAAGAGACCCAGTACTTC. Translating it yields CATSDIKGTNQETQYF.

This clonotype was detected a few times. Mismatch with germline at one junction end may stem from a read error. V gene TRBV7-6 combines with J gene TRBJ1-1; tentatively, D is TRBD1 (6 bases). This CDR3 is built from 14 residues. Germline loops: CDR1 SGHVS, CDR2 FNYEAQ. The CDR3 loop reads CASSLGAGNTGAFF. CDR3 nucleotides: TGTGCCAGCAGCTTGGGGGCCGGGAACACTGGAGCTTTCTTT.

The chain links TRBV7-8 to TRBJ1-4; D gene ambiguous. Germline CDR1 is SGHVS and CDR2 is FQNEAQ. This CDR3 has 14 residues. Between the trimmed V and J ends, which lost 5 bases and 4 bases, there was a span of 11 bases. The CDR3 sequence is CASSAHPNNEKLFF. CDR3 sequence (DNA): TGTGCCAGCAGCGCACATCCTAATAATGAAAAACTGTTTTTT.

V and J are TRBV2 and TRBJ1-6, with D uncertain. This CDR3 has 12 amino acids. The germline CDR1 and CDR2 sequences are SNHLY and FYNNEI. V dropped 6 bases and J dropped 16 bases, with 16 bases sitting between them. The CDR3 sequence is CASSQRPLELHF. CDR3 nucleotides: TGTGCCAGCAGCCAAAGACCCCTCGAGCTCCACTTT.

The chain combines TRBV7-2 with TRBJ1-4, with a weak D call TRBD1 (5 bases). V lost 4 bases, J lost 8 bases, and 14 bases lay in between. Germline V gene sequence: CDR1 SGHTA, CDR2 FQGNSA. The CDR3 is 14 amino acids. DNA of the CDR3: TGTGCCAGCAGCTCCGGGACTAAGGAAGAAAAACTGTTTTTT. Its protein is CASSSGTKEEKLFF. Supplemented by reference TRBV7-2 and TRBJ1-4, the full variable domain reads GAGVSQSPSNKVTEKGKDVELRCDPISGHTALYWYRQSLGQGLEFLIYFQGNSAPDKSGLPSDRFSAERTGGSVSTLTIQRTQQEDSAVYLCASSSGTKEEKLFFGSGTQLSVL.

The chain combines TRBV2 with TRBJ2-5; unclear D gene. Trimming removed 7 bases from V and 5 bases from J, with 11 bases in between. There are 12 residues in the CDR3. Germline CDR1 is SNHLY and CDR2 is FYNNEI. The CDR3 region is CASTRRAETQYF. CDR3 bases: TGTGCCAGCACGCGAAGGGCTGAGACCCAGTACTTC.

The J gene is TRBJ1-2, the V gene TRBV2; 7 bases are a match to TRBD1. The CDR3 sequence is 14 residues long. Germline V gives CDR1 SNHLY, CDR2 FYNNEI. The ends lost 6 bases at V and 2 bases at J; junction bases unmatched: 6. The CDR3 DNA reads as TGTGCCAGCAGCCCCCCGGGACAGAACTATGGCTACACCTTC. Protein sequence: CASSPPGQNYGYTF.

This chain links TRBV7-9 with TRBJ1-4, with no clear D. The CDR3 covers 16 residues. Germline assignment: CDR1 SEHNR and CDR2 FQNEAQ (reference sequence). Trimming took off 5 bases at V and 0 bases at J, with 13 bases between the two ends. The CDR3 region has the DNA TGTGCCAGCAGCCAACTGGGCGCCGCAACTAATGAAAAACTGTTTTTT. It codes for CASSQLGAATNEKLFF.